The present entry profiles one T cell receptor beta chain with its context. Its antigen is unidentified. This entry belongs to a study of cytomegalovirus exposure and HLA in healthy donors. This CDR3 is built from 12 residues. Trimming cost V 1 base and J 10 bases, with 9 bases left between them. Germline V CDR1 and CDR2: SGHRS, YFSETQ. Use of 60 Vbeta and 13 Jbeta primers characterized the PCR. Clones were read by immunoSEQ multiplex PCR, and TCRdb kept only the in-frame ones, dropping some. Its table lists approximately 58,000 clones. Study-level points and caveats: Analysis performed later showed TCR beta chains linked to HLA being more clonally expanded than equally common others. Most CMV-associated TCR beta chains appeared HLA-restricted in a later analysis.

This TCR came from a young woman in good health and CMV-seronegative. The V and J genes are TRBV5-1 and TRBJ2-1; D is ambiguous. Sequences were obtained from PBMCs. For the CDR3, the DNA is TGCGCCAGCAGCTTGAGTCTGCGAGAGCAGTTCTTC. It yields the protein CASSLSLREQFF.